A selection of T cell receptor beta chains follows, all from one sample in a study of regulatory T cells in long-lasting Graves disease. MiXCR, applied by TCRdb to the multiplex PCR reads, yields one record per CDR3 protein. The table lists 500,000 to 700,000 distinct CDR3 sequences, roughly 30% of them singletons. Sequenced here: peripheral blood mononuclear cells (PBMCs), sampled when the disease was refractory, from a patient treated with antithyroid drugs. The receptors were sampled from a female donor with Graves disease. Both conserved end residues are trimmed from each CDR3.

>TRBJ2-7|TRBV5-6
ASSLLGIYEQY
>TRBJ1-2|TRBV10-3
AISDPPTTTYGYT
>TRBJ2-5|TRBV5-4
SAATSGRQETQY
>TRBJ2-5|TRBV5-1
ASSLEDPRGETQY
>TRBJ1-4|TRBV27
ASSSVPGTGEF
>TRBJ1-5|TRBV12-3/TRBV12-4
ASTIGNQPQH
>TRBJ2-4|TRBV3-1
ASSPETAKNIQY
>TRBJ1-3|TRBV2
ASSRAGTGNTIY
>TRBJ1-2|TRBV3-1
ASSPVGAYGYT
>TRBJ1-1|TRBV6-5
ASSYYAGGALSSWNTGAF
>TRBJ2-2|TRBV27
ASSFTGANTGELF
>TRBJ1-2|TRBV7-9
ASSSIGQPANYGYT
>TRBJ1-6|TRBV2
ASSLDGEFNSPLH
>TRBJ1-2|TRBV30
AWRTGNYGYT
>TRBJ2-7|TRBV11-2
ASSGTVHSYEQY
>TRBJ2-2|TRBV27
ASSGDNRRELF
>TRBJ2-4|TRBV6-1
AESAGVSPGAKNIQY
>TRBJ1-2|TRBV12-3/TRBV12-4
ASSSQGPYGYT
>TRBJ2-5|TRBV2
ASSEGRTAKETQY
>TRBJ1-2|TRBV3-1
ASSPGLGGGYT
>TRBJ1-2|TRBV25-1
ASSGDRGAYGYT
>TRBJ1-1|TRBV2
ASPRGGLNTEAF
>TRBJ2-7|TRBV27
ASGPGLAGAPQY
>TRBJ1-2|TRBV28
ASSTTGAPSYGYT
>TRBJ1-1|TRBV7-3
ASSPNQRGTEAF
>TRBJ1-1|TRBV12-5
ASGLANRDRFGTEAF
>TRBJ2-7|TRBV20-1
SARVLTASSYEQY
>TRBJ1-4|TRBV7-3
ASSLSGGEKLF
>TRBJ1-3|TRBV6-2/TRBV6-3
ASSYLQGNTIY
>TRBJ2-5|TRBV20-1
SATPDRSFQTQY
>TRBJ1-2|TRBV11-2
ASSLTGQVEPYGYT
>TRBJ1-1|TRBV29-1
SVGQGATEAF
>TRBJ2-5|TRBV20-1
SAQPILAGVDGTQETQY
>TRBJ1-2|TRBV7-6
ASSSDRLYGYT
>TRBJ2-5|TRBV29-1
SVGAGNTQETQY
>TRBJ1-1|TRBV19
ASSMNRANTEAF
>TRBJ1-1|TRBV19
ASSRNDNTEAF
>TRBJ2-3|TRBV29-1
SVPTRTEIAQY
>TRBJ2-7|TRBV28
ASSPPNPGTSPGEQY
>TRBJ2-5|TRBV12-3/TRBV12-4
ASSPGTEETQY
>TRBJ2-5|TRBV29-1
SVVAPQTQY
>TRBJ2-7|TRBV15
ATSLGLAGGYEQY
>TRBJ2-7|TRBV6-2/TRBV6-3
ASSYSYRTAEEQY
>TRBJ1-1|TRBV20-1
SARPGQRDVWLGYTEAF
>TRBJ1-1|TRBV3-1
ASSPNGGVGTEAF
>TRBJ2-6|TRBV10-3
AIKISGANVLT
>TRBJ2-7|TRBV7-2
ASSLAGVEY
>TRBJ1-2|TRBV6-1
TSSEVGRNT